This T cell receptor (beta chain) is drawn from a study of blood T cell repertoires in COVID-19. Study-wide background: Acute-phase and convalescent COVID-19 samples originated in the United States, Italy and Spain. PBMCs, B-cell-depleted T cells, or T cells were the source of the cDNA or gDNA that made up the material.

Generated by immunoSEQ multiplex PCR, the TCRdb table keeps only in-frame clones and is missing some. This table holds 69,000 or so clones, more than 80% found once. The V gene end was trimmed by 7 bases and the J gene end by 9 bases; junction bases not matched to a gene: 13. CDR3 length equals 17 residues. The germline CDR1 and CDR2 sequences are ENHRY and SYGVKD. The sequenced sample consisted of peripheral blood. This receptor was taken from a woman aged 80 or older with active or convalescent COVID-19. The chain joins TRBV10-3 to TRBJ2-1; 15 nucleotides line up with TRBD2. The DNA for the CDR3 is TGTGCCATCAAACCGTCCGGGACTAGCGGGAGGAATGGTGAGCAGTTCTTC. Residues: CAIKPSGTSGRNGEQFF.